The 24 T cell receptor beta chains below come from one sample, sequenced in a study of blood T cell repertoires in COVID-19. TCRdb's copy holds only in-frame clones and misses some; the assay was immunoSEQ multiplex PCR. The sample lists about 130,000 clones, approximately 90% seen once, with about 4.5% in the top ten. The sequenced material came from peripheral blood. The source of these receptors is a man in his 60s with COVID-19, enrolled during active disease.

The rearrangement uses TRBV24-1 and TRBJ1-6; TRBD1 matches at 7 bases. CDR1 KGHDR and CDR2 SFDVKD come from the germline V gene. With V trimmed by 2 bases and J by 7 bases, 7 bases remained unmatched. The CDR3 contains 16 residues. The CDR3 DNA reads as TGTGCCACCAGTGATTCGAGGACAGGAGGCAATTCACCCCTCCACTTT. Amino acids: CATSDSRTGGNSPLHF.

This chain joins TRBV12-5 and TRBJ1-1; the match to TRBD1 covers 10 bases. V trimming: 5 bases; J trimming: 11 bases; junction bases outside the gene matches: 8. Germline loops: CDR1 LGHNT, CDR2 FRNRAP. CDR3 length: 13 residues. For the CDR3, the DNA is TGTGCTAGTGGTCCGACAGGGGGCGTTGGGGCTTTCTTT. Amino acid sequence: CASGPTGGVGAFF.

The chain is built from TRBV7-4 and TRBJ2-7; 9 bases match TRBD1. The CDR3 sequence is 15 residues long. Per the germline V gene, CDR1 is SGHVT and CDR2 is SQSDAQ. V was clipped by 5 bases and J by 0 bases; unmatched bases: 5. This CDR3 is CASSRDRVVSYEQYF. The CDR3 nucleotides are TGTGCCAGCAGCCGGGACAGGGTCGTCTCCTACGAGCAGTACTTC.

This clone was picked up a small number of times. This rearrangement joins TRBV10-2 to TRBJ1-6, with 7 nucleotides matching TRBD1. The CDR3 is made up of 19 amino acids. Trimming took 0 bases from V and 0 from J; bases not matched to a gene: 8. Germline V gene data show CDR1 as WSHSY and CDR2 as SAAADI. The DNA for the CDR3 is TGCGCCAGCAGTGAGTCCGCGGCGACAGGGAGCTCCTATAATTCACCCCTCCACTTT. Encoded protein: CASSESAATGSSYNSPLHF.

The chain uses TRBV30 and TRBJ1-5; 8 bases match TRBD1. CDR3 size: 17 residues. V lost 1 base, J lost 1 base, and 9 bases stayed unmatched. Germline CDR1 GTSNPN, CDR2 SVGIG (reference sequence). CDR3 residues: CAWSASRTGNSNQPQHF. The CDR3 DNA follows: TGTGCCTGGAGTGCAAGTCGGACAGGGAACAGCAATCAGCCCCAGCATTTT.

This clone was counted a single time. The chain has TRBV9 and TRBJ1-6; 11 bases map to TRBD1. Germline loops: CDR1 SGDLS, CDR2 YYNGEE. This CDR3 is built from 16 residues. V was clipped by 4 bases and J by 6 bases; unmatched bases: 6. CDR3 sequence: CASSQRGTGGNSPLHF. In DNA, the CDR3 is TGTGCCAGCAGCCAACGGGGGACAGGGGGTAATTCACCCCTCCACTTT.

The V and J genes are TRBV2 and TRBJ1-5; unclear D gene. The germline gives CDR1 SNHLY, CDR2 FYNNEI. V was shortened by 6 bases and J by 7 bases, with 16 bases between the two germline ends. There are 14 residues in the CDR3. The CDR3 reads CASSSKGAQQPQHF. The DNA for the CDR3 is TGTGCCAGCAGCTCGAAAGGAGCGCAACAGCCCCAGCATTTT.

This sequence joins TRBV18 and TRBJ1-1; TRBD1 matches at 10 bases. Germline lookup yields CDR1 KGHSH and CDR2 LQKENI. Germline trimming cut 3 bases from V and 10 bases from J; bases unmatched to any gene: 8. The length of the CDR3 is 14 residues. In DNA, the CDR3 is TGTGCCAGCTCACCGATGGGACAGGGGTCGTCAGCTTTCTTT. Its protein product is CASSPMGQGSSAFF.

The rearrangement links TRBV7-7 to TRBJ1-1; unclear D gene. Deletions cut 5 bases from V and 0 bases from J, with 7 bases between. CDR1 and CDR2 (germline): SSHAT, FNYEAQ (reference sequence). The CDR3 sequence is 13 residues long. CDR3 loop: CASSRLLNTEAFF. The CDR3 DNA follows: TGTGCCAGCAGCCGCCTACTGAACACTGAAGCTTTCTTT.

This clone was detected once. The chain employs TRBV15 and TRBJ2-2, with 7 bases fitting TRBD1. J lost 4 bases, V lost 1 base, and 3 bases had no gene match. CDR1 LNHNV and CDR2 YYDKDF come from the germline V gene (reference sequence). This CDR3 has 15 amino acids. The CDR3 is CATSRGRQGTGELFF. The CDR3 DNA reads TGTGCCACCAGCAGAGGCAGACAGGGCACCGGGGAGCTGTTTTTT.

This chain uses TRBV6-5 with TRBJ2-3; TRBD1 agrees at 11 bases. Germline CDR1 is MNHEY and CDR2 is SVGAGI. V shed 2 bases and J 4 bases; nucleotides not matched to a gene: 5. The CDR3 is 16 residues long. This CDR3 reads CASSYQMDRGPDTQYF. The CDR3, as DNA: TGTGCCAGCAGTTACCAGATGGACAGGGGGCCAGATACGCAGTATTTT.

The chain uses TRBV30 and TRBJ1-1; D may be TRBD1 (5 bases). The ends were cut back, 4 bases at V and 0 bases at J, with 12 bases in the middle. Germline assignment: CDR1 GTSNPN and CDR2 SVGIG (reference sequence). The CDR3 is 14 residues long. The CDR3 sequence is CAWKPLGLNTEAFF. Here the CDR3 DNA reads TGTGCCTGGAAACCCCTGGGGCTGAACACTGAAGCTTTCTTT.

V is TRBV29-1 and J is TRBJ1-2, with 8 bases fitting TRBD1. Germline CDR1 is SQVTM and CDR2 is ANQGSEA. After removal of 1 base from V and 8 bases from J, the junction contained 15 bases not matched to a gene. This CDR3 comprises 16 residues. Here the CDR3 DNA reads TGCAGCGTTGAAGTCCCGAAAACCCGACAGGGGTGGGGCTACACCTTC. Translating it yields CSVEVPKTRQGWGYTF. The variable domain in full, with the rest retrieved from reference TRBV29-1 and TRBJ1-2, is SAVISQKPSRDICQRGTSLTIQCQVDSQVTMMFWYRQQPGQSLTLIATANQGSEATYESGFVIDKFPISRPNLTFSTLTVSNMSPEDSSIYLCSVEVPKTRQGWGYTFGSGTRLTVV.

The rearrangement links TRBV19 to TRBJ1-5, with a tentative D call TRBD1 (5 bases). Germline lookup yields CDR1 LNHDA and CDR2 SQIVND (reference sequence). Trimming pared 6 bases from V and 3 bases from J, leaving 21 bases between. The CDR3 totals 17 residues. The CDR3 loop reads CASSPTTRQSLNQPQHF. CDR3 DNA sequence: TGTGCCAGTAGCCCGACCACCAGACAGAGCCTCAATCAGCCCCAGCATTTT.

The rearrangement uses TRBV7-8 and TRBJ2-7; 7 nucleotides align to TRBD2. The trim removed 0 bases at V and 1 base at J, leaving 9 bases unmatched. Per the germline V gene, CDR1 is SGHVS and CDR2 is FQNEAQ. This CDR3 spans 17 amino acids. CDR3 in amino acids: CASSLALSSAGSYEQYF. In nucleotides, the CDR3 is TGTGCCAGCAGCTTAGCGCTCTCTTCAGCGGGGTCCTACGAGCAGTACTTC.

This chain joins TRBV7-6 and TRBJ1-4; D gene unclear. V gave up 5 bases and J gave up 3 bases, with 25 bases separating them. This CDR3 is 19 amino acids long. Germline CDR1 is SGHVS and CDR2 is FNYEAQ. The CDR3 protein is CASSRQRPRTLGANEKLFF. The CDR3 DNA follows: TGTGCCAGCAGCCGACAAAGGCCTAGGACCCTCGGGGCTAATGAAAAACTGTTTTTT.

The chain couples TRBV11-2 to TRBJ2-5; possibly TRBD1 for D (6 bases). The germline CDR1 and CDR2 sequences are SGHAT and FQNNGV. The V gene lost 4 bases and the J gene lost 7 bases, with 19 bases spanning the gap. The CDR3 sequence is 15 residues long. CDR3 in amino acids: CASSYRGREGGTQYF. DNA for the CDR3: TGTGCCAGCAGCTACAGAGGCCGAGAAGGGGGGACCCAGTACTTC.

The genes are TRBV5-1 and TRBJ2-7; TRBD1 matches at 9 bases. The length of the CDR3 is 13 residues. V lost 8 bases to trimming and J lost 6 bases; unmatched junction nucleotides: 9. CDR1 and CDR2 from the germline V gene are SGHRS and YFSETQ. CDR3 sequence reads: CASHRDRVAEQYF. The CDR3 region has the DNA TGCGCCAGTCACCGGGACAGGGTCGCCGAGCAGTACTTC. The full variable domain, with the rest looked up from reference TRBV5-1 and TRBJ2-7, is KAGVTQTPRYLIKTRGQQVTLSCSPISGHRSVSWYQQTPGQGLQFLFEYFSETQRNKGNFPGRFSGRQFSNSRSEMNVSTLELGDSALYLCASHRDRVAEQYFGPGTRLTVT.

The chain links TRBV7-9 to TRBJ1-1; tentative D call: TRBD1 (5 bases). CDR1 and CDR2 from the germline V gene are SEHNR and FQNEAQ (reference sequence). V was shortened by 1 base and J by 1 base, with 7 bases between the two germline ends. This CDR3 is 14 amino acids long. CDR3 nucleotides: TGTGCCAGCAGCTTAGACAGGACGAACACTGAAGCTTTCTTT. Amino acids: CASSLDRTNTEAFF. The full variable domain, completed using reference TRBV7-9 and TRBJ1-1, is DTGVSQNPRHKITKRGQNVTFRCDPISEHNRLYWYRQTLGQGPEFLTYFQNEAQLEKSRLLSDRFSAERPKGSFSTLEIQRTEQGDSAMYLCASSLDRTNTEAFFGQGTRLTVV.

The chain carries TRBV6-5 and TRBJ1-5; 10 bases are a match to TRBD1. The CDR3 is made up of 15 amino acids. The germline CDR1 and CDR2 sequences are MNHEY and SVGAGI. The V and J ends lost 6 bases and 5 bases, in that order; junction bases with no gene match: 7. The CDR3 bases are TGTGCCAGCAGCGCCGACAGGGGGCGCGATCAGCCCCAGCATTTT. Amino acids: CASSADRGRDQPQHF.

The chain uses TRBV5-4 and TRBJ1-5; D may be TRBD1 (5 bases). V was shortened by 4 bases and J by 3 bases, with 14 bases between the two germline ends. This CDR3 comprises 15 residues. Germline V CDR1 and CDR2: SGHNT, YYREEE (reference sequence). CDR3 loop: CASSVDPGFNQPQHF. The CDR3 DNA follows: TGTGCCAGCAGCGTGGATCCAGGGTTCAATCAGCCCCAGCATTTT.

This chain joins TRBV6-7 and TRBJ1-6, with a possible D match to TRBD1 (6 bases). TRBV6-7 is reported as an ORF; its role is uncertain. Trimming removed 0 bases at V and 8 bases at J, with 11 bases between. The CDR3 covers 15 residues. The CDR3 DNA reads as TGTGCCAGCAGTTACTCGGGGGCGGATTATTCACCCCTCCACTTT. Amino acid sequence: CASSYSGADYSPLHF.

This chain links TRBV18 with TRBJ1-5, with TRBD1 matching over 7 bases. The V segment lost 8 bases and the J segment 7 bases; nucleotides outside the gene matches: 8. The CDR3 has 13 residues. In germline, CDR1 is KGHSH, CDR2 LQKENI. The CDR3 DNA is TGTGCCAGCGAGGAGGGCAGGGGGCAGCCCCAGCATTTT. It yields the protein CASEEGRGQPQHF.

The CDR3 sequence is CAWTSQGSTEAFF. The CDR3 coding sequence is TGTGCCTGGACTTCACAGGGCTCCACTGAAGCTTTCTTT. The gene calls are TRBV30 and TRBJ1-1; D perhaps matches TRBD1 (6 bases). Germline loops: CDR1 GTSNPN, CDR2 SVGIG (reference sequence). This CDR3 comprises 13 residues. V was trimmed by 4 bases and J by 4 bases, leaving 13 bases between them.